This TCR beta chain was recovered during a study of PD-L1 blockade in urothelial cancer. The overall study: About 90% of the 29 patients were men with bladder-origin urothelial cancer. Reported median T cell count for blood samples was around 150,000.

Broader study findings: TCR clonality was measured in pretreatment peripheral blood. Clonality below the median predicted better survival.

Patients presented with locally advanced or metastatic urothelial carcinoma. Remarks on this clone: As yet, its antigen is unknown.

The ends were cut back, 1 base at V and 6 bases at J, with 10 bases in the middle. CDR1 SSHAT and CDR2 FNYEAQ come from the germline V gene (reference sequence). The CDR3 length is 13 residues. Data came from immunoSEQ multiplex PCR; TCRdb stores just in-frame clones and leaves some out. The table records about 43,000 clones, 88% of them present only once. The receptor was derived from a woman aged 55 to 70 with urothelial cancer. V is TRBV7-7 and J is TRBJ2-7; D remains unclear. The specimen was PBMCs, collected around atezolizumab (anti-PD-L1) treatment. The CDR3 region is CASSLVASGEQYF. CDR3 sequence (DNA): TGTGCCAGCAGCTTAGTGGCTTCGGGCGAGCAGTACTTC.